One and the same sample provided the 26 T cell receptor beta chains below, sequenced in a study of cytomegalovirus exposure and HLA in healthy donors. Use of 60 Vbeta and 13 Jbeta primers characterized the PCR. Assay: immunoSEQ multiplex PCR; the TCRdb copy retains only in-frame clones and omits some. There are 180,000 or so clones in the sample; around three quarters occur only once, and just over 2% lies in the top ten. Sequencing input: PBMCs. The receptors were gathered from a woman in her thirties in good health and CMV-seropositive.

The chain has TRBV9 and TRBJ1-1; perhaps TRBD1 as D (5 bases). There are 12 residues in the CDR3. Germline assignment: CDR1 SGDLS and CDR2 YYNGEE. V dropped 3 bases and J dropped 6 bases, with 9 bases sitting between them. The CDR3 nucleotides are TGTGCCAGCAGCGCGGCAGGGTCTGAAGCTTTCTTT. Translated, it gives CASSAAGSEAFF.

This rearrangement joins TRBV7-7 to TRBJ2-1; no clear D gene. The CDR3 loop spans 13 amino acids. The germline gives CDR1 SSHAT, CDR2 FNYEAQ (reference sequence). Trimming shortened V by 2 bases and J by 5 bases, and 7 bases separated the two germline ends. The CDR3 region is CASSLQLDNEQFF. Here the CDR3 DNA reads TGTGCCAGCAGCTTACAGCTAGACAATGAGCAGTTCTTC. Full variable domain (outside the CDR3, taken from reference TRBV7-7 and TRBJ2-1): GAGVSQSPRYKVTKRGQDVTLRCDPISSHATLYWYQQALGQGPEFLTYFNYEAQPDKSGLPSDRFSAERPEGSISTLTIQRTEQRDSAMYRCASSLQLDNEQFFGPGTRLTVL.

This chain connects TRBV30 to TRBJ2-6; 9 bases match TRBD1. Germline assignment: CDR1 GTSNPN and CDR2 SVGIG (reference sequence). The trim removed 5 bases at V and 3 bases at J, leaving 8 bases unmatched. The CDR3 is made up of 16 amino acids. The CDR3, as DNA: TGTGCCTGGGACGGGACAGGGATTGGTGGGGCCAACGTCCTGACTTTC. Translating it yields CAWDGTGIGGANVLTF.

This clone appeared a few times. The chain links TRBV10-1 to TRBJ2-1, with 8 positions matching TRBD1. Germline CDR1 and CDR2: WNHNN and SYGVQD (reference sequence). Trimming took 5 bases from V and 2 from J; bases not matched to a gene: 5. The CDR3 runs to 15 residues. The CDR3 spells CASSQDRGPYNEQFF. The CDR3 DNA sequence: TGCGCCAGCAGTCAAGACAGGGGACCCTACAATGAGCAGTTCTTC.

The CDR3 sequence: CASSYSLSGNTEAFF. The DNA of the CDR3 is TGTGCCAGCAGTTACTCCCTCAGTGGGAACACTGAAGCTTTCTTT. The rearrangement links TRBV6-5 to TRBJ1-1; no clear D gene. Germline lookup yields CDR1 MNHEY and CDR2 SVGAGI. The CDR3 sequence is 15 residues long. V dropped 0 bases and J dropped 1 base, with 9 bases sitting between them.

This chain connects TRBV30 to TRBJ1-3; TRBD1 agrees at 9 bases. CDR1 and CDR2 (germline): GTSNPN, SVGIG (reference sequence). This CDR3 comprises 13 residues. V shed 7 bases, J shed 3 bases, and the junction held 4 bases outside the gene matches. CDR3 coding DNA: TGTGCCTTGACAGGGGGAAGTGGAAACACCATATATTTT. Its protein product is CALTGGSGNTIYF.

This rearrangement joins TRBV29-1 to TRBJ1-2; D unresolved. Trimming took off 0 bases at V and 1 base at J, with 12 bases between the two ends. The CDR3 sequence is 15 residues long. Germline loops: CDR1 SQVTM, CDR2 ANQGSEA. The CDR3 bases are TGCAGCGTTGAAGATCGTAGCAGAGATAACTATGGCTACACCTTC. Translated, it gives CSVEDRSRDNYGYTF.

The rearrangement joins TRBV30 to TRBJ2-2; 7 nucleotides match TRBD2. The CDR3 is 14 amino acids. Germline V gene data show CDR1 as GTSNPN and CDR2 as SVGIG (reference sequence). After removal of 0 bases from V and 6 bases from J, the junction contained 4 bases not matched to a gene. The CDR3 coding sequence is TGTGCCTGGAGTGTACTGCTAGCGGCCGGGGAGCTGTTTTTT. Protein: CAWSVLLAAGELFF.

V is TRBV19 and J is TRBJ2-7; TRBD1 agrees at 9 bases. Looked up from germline, CDR1 is LNHDA and CDR2 is SQIVND (reference sequence). The CDR3 loop spans 14 amino acids. With V trimmed by 9 bases and J by 0 bases, 6 bases remained unmatched. CDR3 loop: CASKLQGASYEQYF. The CDR3 coding sequence is TGTGCCAGCAAGTTACAGGGGGCCTCCTACGAGCAGTACTTC.

The chain recombines TRBV4-3 with TRBJ1-4; a weak D match, TRBD1 (5 bases). CDR3 length: 15 residues. Germline CDR1 is LGHNA and CDR2 is YSLEER. V lost 8 bases to trimming and J lost 0 bases, with 13 bases between them. In DNA form, the CDR3 reads TGCGCCAGCCAGGAGGGGTTATCAACTAATGAAAAACTGTTTTTT. It is translated as CASQEGLSTNEKLFF.

The rearrangement joins TRBV19 to TRBJ2-6; D is possibly TRBD1 (6 bases). This CDR3 region has 15 residues. In germline, CDR1 is LNHDA, CDR2 SQIVND (reference sequence). V was clipped by 1 base and J by 2 bases, with 6 bases between them. CDR3 DNA: TGTGCCAGTAGTATAGGGACAGCTGGGGCCAACGTCCTGACTTTC. This sequence encodes CASSIGTAGANVLTF.

This clone was recorded only once. V gene TRBV7-2 combines with J gene TRBJ1-1; D is unclear. The germline CDR1 and CDR2 sequences are SGHTA and FQGNSA. The V and J ends lost 2 bases and 11 bases respectively, with 12 bases between them. The CDR3 covers 12 residues. CDR3 loop: CASSLSGPRAFF. The DNA for the CDR3 is TGTGCCAGCAGCTTAAGTGGCCCGAGGGCTTTCTTT.

About this clone: Other nucleotide sequences in the sample specify the same CDR3. V and J are TRBV9 and TRBJ2-5; TRBD1 aligns across 9 bases. CDR1 is SGDLS and CDR2 is YYNGEE in the germline V gene. Trimming removed 2 bases from V and 5 bases from J; junction bases left unmatched: 1. The CDR3 is 13 residues long. The CDR3 DNA is TGTGCCAGCAGCGTCGGACAGGGGGAGACCCAGTACTTC. Its protein product is CASSVGQGETQYF.

The table lists this clone with a count of one. This chain joins TRBV7-8 and TRBJ2-3; maybe TRBD1 (5 bases). Trimming cost V 1 base and J 4 bases, with 9 bases left between them. CDR1 is SGHVS, CDR2 FQNEAQ, per germline. The CDR3 sequence is 14 residues long. CDR3 bases: TGTGCCAGCAGCTTAGTTTGGGGCCCAGATACGCAGTATTTT. Protein sequence: CASSLVWGPDTQYF.

There are a few counts of this clone. The chain couples TRBV7-9 to TRBJ1-6; D gene unclear. CDR1 SEHNR and CDR2 FQNEAQ come from the germline V gene (reference sequence). The CDR3 has 14 amino acids. The V and J ends lost 5 bases and 8 bases respectively, with 13 bases between them. This CDR3 is CASSRMAADSPLHF. As DNA, the CDR3 is TGTGCCAGCAGCCGGATGGCTGCGGATTCACCCCTCCACTTT.

This chain joins TRBV28 and TRBJ2-7; 7 positions agree with TRBD2. The CDR3 totals 14 residues. The ends lost 5 bases at V and 4 bases at J; junction bases unmatched: 8. The germline gives CDR1 MDHEN, CDR2 SYDVKM. CDR3 DNA sequence: TGTGCCAGCAGTCTTACTAGCGACCTATACGAGCAGTACTTC. This codes for CASSLTSDLYEQYF.

This rearrangement joins TRBV29-1 to TRBJ1-1; possible D gene TRBD1, 5 bases. V was cut by 0 bases and J by 5 bases, with 16 bases left in between. Germline values: CDR1 SQVTM, CDR2 ANQGSEA. CDR3 size: 15 residues. The CDR3 loop reads CSVEDHSPGGTEAFF. As DNA, the CDR3 is TGCAGCGTTGAAGATCACAGCCCGGGGGGTACTGAAGCTTTCTTT.

The chain links TRBV18 to TRBJ1-1; 8 positions agree with TRBD1. J gave up 0 bases and V 2 bases, and 5 bases lay outside the gene matches. CDR1 is KGHSH and CDR2 is LQKENI in the germline V gene. This CDR3 comprises 16 residues. The CDR3 bases are TGTGCCAGCTCACCATCAACAGGGGGAATGAACACTGAAGCTTTCTTT. It yields the protein CASSPSTGGMNTEAFF.

This clone has more than one count but fewer than ten. This chain links TRBV7-9 with TRBJ1-5; 10 bases map to TRBD1. The CDR3 loop spans 14 amino acids. Germline lookup yields CDR1 SEHNR and CDR2 FQNEAQ (reference sequence). J lost 8 bases, V lost 3 bases, and 4 bases had no gene match. CDR3 sequence: CASSFLGQGEPQHF. The DNA for the CDR3 is TGTGCCAGCAGCTTCCTTGGACAGGGGGAGCCCCAGCATTTT.

The chain uses TRBV7-2 and TRBJ2-3; 9 nucleotides line up with TRBD1. This CDR3 contains 19 residues. V was pared by 1 base and J by 7 bases, with 18 bases of the junction left unmatched. CDR1 and CDR2 from the germline V gene are SGHTA and FQGNSA. The CDR3 sequence: CASSLDVNPGTGISHTQYF. In nucleotides, the CDR3 is TGTGCCAGCAGCTTAGATGTAAACCCCGGGACAGGGATTTCACATACGCAGTATTTT.

The gene calls are TRBV19 and TRBJ2-1, with 9 bases that match TRBD2. V lost 5 bases, J lost 5 bases, and 7 bases stayed unmatched. CDR3 length: 15 residues. Germline lookup yields CDR1 LNHDA and CDR2 SQIVND (reference sequence). The CDR3 protein is CASSLVSSGNNEQFF. The CDR3 bases are TGTGCCAGTAGTCTCGTGTCTAGCGGGAACAATGAGCAGTTCTTC.

The V call is TRBV5-4, the J call TRBJ2-5, with 10 bases fitting TRBD2. The germline CDR1 and CDR2 sequences are SGHNT and YYREEE (reference sequence). This CDR3 is built from 15 residues. V gave up 0 bases and J gave up 4 bases; unmatched junction bases: 3. CDR3 residues: CASSLGAGGPETQYF. The CDR3 nucleotides read TGTGCCAGCAGCTTGGGAGCGGGGGGGCCAGAGACCCAGTACTTC.

The gene calls are TRBV30 and TRBJ2-2; D is perhaps TRBD1 (6 bases). The V end lost 3 bases, the J end lost 10 bases, and 24 bases lay between the germline ends. The CDR3 has 16 residues. From germline, CDR1 is GTSNPN and CDR2 SVGIG (reference sequence). CDR3 in DNA: TGTGCCTGGAGGGGAATAACAGGGAGCCCGGACGCGGAGCTGTTTTTT. Translation gives CAWRGITGSPDAELFF.

This clone was picked up one time. The CDR3 here is CASSLLAGGLNTEAFF. Written as DNA, the CDR3 is TGTGCCAGCAGCTTACTTGCAGGGGGGTTGAACACTGAAGCTTTCTTT. This rearrangement joins TRBV7-2 to TRBJ1-1, with 7 bases fitting TRBD1. The germline V gene has CDR1 SGHTA and CDR2 FQGNSA. Trimming cost V 2 bases and J 0 bases; bases outside gene matches: 6. This CDR3 region has 16 residues. The full variable domain, rest sourced from reference TRBV7-2 and TRBJ1-1, is GAGVSQSPSNKVTEKGKDVELRCDPISGHTALYWYRQSLGQGLEFLIYFQGNSAPDKSGLPSDRFSAERTGGSVSTLTIQRTQQEDSAVYLCASSLLAGGLNTEAFFGQGTRLTVV.

The V and J genes are TRBV6-6 and TRBJ2-5; D remains unclear. The CDR3 sequence is 14 residues long. Trimming cost V 0 bases and J 2 bases, with 7 bases left between them. Looked up from germline, CDR1 is MNHNY and CDR2 is SVGAGI (reference sequence). The CDR3 loop is CASSYSRLQETQYF. In DNA form, the CDR3 reads TGTGCCAGCAGTTACTCTCGGTTACAAGAGACCCAGTACTTC.

Notes on this clone: This CDR3 is also generated by other DNA sequences in the sample. The gene calls are TRBV13 and TRBJ2-7; D call uncertain. The CDR3 runs 13 residues. Germline CDR1 PRHDT, CDR2 FYEKMQ (reference sequence). V was clipped by 5 bases and J by 6 bases, with 14 bases between them. The CDR3 loop reads CASSPSFGAEQYF. Here the CDR3 DNA reads TGTGCCAGCAGCCCATCTTTCGGAGCCGAGCAGTACTTC.